This paragraph reports one T cell receptor (beta chain). V was shortened by 7 bases and J by 1 base, with 4 bases between the two germline ends. Per germline, CDR1 MGHRA and CDR2 YSYEKL. CDR3 length equals 11 residues. The data originate from a study of shared clonotypes between healthy human individuals. Replicate sorted-subset PCRs were loaded with 150 to 250 ng DNA, approximately 31,000 T cell genomes. Repertoires were generated with immunoSEQ multiplex PCR, while TCRdb's copy carries only in-frame clones and drops some. Of around 2.5 million clones in the sample, over 85% were seen once. The sequence was collected from a man between 18 and 35 years old in good health. Some clones in this sample may be carry-over from other donors' samples. Sample: naive CD4+ T cells from PBMCs. Subset: CD45RA+ positively selected. The chain couples TRBV4-1 to TRBJ1-1; D call uncertain. The CDR3 DNA reads as TGCGCCAGCACGAGGAACACTGAAGCTTTCTTT. This translates into CASTRNTEAFF.